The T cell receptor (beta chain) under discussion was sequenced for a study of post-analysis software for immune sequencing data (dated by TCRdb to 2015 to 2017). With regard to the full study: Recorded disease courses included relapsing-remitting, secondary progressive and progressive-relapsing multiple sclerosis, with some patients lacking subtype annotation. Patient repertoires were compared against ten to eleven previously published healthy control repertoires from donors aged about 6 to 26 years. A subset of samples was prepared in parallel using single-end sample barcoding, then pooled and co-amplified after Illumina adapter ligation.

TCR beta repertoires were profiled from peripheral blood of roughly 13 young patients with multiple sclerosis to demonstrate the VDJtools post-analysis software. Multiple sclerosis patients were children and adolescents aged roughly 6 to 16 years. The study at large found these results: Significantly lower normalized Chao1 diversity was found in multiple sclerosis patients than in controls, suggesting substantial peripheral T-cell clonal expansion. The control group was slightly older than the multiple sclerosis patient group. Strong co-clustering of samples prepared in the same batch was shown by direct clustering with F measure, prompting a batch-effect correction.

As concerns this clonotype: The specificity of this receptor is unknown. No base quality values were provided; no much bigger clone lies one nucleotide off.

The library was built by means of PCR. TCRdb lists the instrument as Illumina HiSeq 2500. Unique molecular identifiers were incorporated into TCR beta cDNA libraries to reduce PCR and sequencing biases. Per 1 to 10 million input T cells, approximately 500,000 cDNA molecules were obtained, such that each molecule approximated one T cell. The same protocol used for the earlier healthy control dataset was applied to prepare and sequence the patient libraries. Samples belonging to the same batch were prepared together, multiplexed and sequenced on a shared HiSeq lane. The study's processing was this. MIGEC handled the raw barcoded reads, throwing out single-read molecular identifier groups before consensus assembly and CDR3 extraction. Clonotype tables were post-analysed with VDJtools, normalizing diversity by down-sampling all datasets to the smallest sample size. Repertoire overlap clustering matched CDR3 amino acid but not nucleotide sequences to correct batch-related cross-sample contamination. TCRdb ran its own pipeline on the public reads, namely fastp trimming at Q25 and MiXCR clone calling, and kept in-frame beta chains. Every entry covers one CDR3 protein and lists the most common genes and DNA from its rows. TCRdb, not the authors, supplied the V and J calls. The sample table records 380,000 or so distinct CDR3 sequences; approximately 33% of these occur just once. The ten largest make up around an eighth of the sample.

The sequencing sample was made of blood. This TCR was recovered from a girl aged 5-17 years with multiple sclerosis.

The CDR3: CASRPGLATDTQYF. The nucleotide sequence reads TGTGCCAGCAGACCAGGCCTTGCCACAGATACGCAGTATTTT. Rearrangement joined TRBV6-1 to TRBJ2-3; no D gene call is confident. V sheds 6 bases and J sheds 2 bases, leaving 12 bases between their ends. Based on the germline V gene, the CDR1 and CDR2 sequences are MNHNS and SASEGT. Taken from cysteine to phenylalanine, the CDR3 has 14 residues. Just the 42-base CDR3 DNA is kept, in frame starting at base 1.